A selection of T cell receptor beta chains follows, all from one sample in a study of blood T cell repertoires in COVID-19. The assay was immunoSEQ multiplex PCR, and TCRdb's table has in-frame clones only and misses some. Among some 200,000 clones listed, approximately 82% were seen once. The material sequenced was PBMCs or T cells enriched from blood (not recorded which). These receptors were obtained from a woman in her sixties with acute COVID-19. Each CDR3 is given with its conserved first and last residue. The order of the fields is CDR3 length, J gene, clone size, D gene, V gene, CDR3 DNA, CDR3 protein. D genes are given only for firm matches. Rows give clone size only sometimes, using once, few, many, or a class for an expanded clone.

len: 16
j_gene: TRBJ2-1
abundance: .
d_gene: TRBD2
v_gene: TRBV19
CDR3nt: TGTGCCAGTAGTCCTAGCGGGAGTTTAGCCTACAATGAGCAGTTCTTC
CDR3aa: CASSPSGSLAYNEQFF

len: 15
j_gene: TRBJ2-3
abundance: .
d_gene: TRBD2
v_gene: TRBV19
CDR3nt: TGTGCCAGTAGTGATTCGGGAGGGCCGATAGATACGCAGTATTTT
CDR3aa: CASSDSGGPIDTQYF

len: 15
j_gene: TRBJ1-2
abundance: few
d_gene: TRBD1
v_gene: TRBV6-5
CDR3nt: TGTGCCAGCAGCCGTTATCTGACAGGGGACTATGGCTACACCTTC
CDR3aa: CASSRYLTGDYGYTF

len: 14
j_gene: TRBJ2-1
abundance: .
d_gene: TRBD1
v_gene: TRBV5-4
CDR3nt: TGTGCCAGCAGCTCGACAGGGGTAAGAAATGAGCAGTTCTTC
CDR3aa: CASSSTGVRNEQFF

len: 13
j_gene: TRBJ1-5
abundance: .
d_gene: .
v_gene: TRBV12-3/TRBV12-4
CDR3nt: TGTGCCAGCAGTGCCGGGGGGGGTCAGCCCCAGCATTTT
CDR3aa: CASSAGGGQPQHF

len: 16
j_gene: TRBJ1-3
abundance: .
d_gene: TRBD1
v_gene: TRBV5-4
CDR3nt: TGTGCCAGCAGCCCACGGACAGGGACCTCTGGAAACACCATATATTTT
CDR3aa: CASSPRTGTSGNTIYF

len: 12
j_gene: TRBJ1-1
abundance: .
d_gene: .
v_gene: TRBV5-1
CDR3nt: TGCGCCAGCAGCTCGGACAGTTGGGGGGCTTTCTTT
CDR3aa: CASSSDSWGAFF

len: 15
j_gene: TRBJ2-7
abundance: .
d_gene: TRBD1
v_gene: TRBV10-1
CDR3nt: TGCGCCAGCAGTGAGTCGACAGGGTTCTACAACGAGCAGTACTTC
CDR3aa: CASSESTGFYNEQYF

len: 15
j_gene: TRBJ1-3
abundance: .
d_gene: TRBD1
v_gene: TRBV2
CDR3nt: TGTGCCAGCAGTCGATGGACAGGGAGCGGAAACACCATATATTTT
CDR3aa: CASSRWTGSGNTIYF

len: 17
j_gene: TRBJ2-6
abundance: .
d_gene: .
v_gene: TRBV7-2
CDR3nt: TGTGCCAGCAGCTTAGGACGGGTGGGCTCTGGGGCCAACGTCCTGACTTTC
CDR3aa: CASSLGRVGSGANVLTF

len: 14
j_gene: TRBJ2-7
abundance: .
d_gene: .
v_gene: TRBV6-5
CDR3nt: TGTGCCAGCAGCCGGACAGAACCTACGAGCGGGCAGTACTTC
CDR3aa: CASSRTEPTSGQYF

len: 15
j_gene: TRBJ2-2
abundance: .
d_gene: TRBD2
v_gene: TRBV6-5
CDR3nt: TGTGCCAGCACCTCGGGGGGGGGCCGCACCGGGGAGCTGTTTTTT
CDR3aa: CASTSGGGRTGELFF

len: 15
j_gene: TRBJ2-7
abundance: .
d_gene: .
v_gene: TRBV18
CDR3nt: TGTGCCAGCTCAGGAGGGGAGACAGGGCTCTACGAGCAGTACTTC
CDR3aa: CASSGGETGLYEQYF

len: 18
j_gene: TRBJ2-2
abundance: few
d_gene: TRBD1
v_gene: TRBV2
CDR3nt: TGTGCCAGCAGTGGGACAGGGGGCTCAAACGCGAACACCGGGGAGCTGTTTTTT
CDR3aa: CASSGTGGSNANTGELFF

len: 15
j_gene: TRBJ1-4
abundance: .
d_gene: .
v_gene: TRBV3-1/TRBV3-2
CDR3nt: TGTGCCAGCAGCTTGAGACAGAACCTTAATGAAAAACTGTTTTTT
CDR3aa: CASSLRQNLNEKLFF

len: 12
j_gene: TRBJ1-1
abundance: .
d_gene: .
v_gene: TRBV27
CDR3nt: TGTGCCAGCAGTTTATTCGGGGAAGAAGCTTTCTTT
CDR3aa: CASSLFGEEAFF

len: 14
j_gene: TRBJ2-3
abundance: once
d_gene: .
v_gene: TRBV18
CDR3nt: TGTGCCAGCTCACCAGGGCAGTTCACAGATACGCAGTATTTT
CDR3aa: CASSPGQFTDTQYF